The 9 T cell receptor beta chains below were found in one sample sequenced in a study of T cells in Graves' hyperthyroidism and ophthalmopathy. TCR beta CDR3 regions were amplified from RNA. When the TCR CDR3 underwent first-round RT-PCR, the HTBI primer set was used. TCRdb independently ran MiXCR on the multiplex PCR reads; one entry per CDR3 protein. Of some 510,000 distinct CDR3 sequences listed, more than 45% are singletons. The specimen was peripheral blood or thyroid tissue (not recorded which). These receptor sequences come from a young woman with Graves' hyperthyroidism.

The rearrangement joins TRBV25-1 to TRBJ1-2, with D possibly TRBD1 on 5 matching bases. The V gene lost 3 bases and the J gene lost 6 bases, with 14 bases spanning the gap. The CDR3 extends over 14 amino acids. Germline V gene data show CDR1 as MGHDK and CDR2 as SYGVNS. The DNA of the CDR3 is TGTGCCAGCAGTGATCCCGGGACGCGAAATGGCTACACCTTC. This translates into CASSDPGTRNGYTF.

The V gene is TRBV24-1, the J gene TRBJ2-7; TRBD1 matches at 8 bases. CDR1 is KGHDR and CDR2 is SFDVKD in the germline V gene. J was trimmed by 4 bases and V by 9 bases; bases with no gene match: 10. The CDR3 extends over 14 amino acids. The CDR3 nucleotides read TGTGCCACCCCTCCTAGGACAGGGCTTTACGAGCAGTACTTC. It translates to CATPPRTGLYEQYF.

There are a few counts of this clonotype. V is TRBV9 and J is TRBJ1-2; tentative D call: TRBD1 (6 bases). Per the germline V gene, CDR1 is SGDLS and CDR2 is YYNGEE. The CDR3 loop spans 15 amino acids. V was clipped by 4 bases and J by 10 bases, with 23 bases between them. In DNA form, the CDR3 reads TGTGCCAGCAGCCAGGCGGGACACCGATCTAATGACTACACCTTC. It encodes CASSQAGHRSNDYTF.

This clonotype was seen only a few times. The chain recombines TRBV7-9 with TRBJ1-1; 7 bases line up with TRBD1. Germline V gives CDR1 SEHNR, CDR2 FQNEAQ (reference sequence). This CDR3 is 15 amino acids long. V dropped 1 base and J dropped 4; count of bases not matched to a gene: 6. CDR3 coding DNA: TGTGCCAGCAGCTTAGGTCCCCAGGGGGGCACTGAAGCTTTCTTT. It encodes CASSLGPQGGTEAFF.

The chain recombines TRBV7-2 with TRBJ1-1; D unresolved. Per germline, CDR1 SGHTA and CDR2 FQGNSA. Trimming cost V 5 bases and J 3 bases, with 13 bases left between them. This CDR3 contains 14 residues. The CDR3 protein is CASSVTFRYTEAFF. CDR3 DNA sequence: TGTGCCAGCAGCGTAACCTTCAGGTACACTGAAGCTTTCTTT.

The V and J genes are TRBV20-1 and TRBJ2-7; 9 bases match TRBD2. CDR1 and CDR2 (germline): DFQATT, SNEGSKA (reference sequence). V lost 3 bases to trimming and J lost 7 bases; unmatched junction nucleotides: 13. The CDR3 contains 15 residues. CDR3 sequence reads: CSARAAIAGVNEQYF. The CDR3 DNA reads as TGCAGTGCTAGGGCCGCAATAGCGGGAGTCAATGAGCAGTACTTC.

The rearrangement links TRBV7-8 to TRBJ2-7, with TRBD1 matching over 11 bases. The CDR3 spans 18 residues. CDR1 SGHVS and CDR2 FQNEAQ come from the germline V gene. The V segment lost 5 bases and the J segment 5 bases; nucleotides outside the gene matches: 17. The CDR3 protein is CASSVFTLRTGGKDEQYF. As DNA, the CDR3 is TGTGCCAGCAGCGTATTCACCCTCCGGACAGGGGGCAAGGACGAGCAGTACTTC.

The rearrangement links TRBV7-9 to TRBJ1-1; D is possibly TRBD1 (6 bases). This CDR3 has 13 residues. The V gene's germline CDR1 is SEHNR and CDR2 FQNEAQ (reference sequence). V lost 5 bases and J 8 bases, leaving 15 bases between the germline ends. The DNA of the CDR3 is TGTGCCAGCAGCCTTCGGGAACAGGGAGAAGCTTTCTTT. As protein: CASSLREQGEAFF.

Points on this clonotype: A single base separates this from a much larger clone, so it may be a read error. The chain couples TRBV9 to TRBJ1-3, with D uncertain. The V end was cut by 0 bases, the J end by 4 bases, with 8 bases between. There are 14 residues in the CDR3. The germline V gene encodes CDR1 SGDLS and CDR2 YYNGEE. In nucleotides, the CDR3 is TGTGCCAGCAGCGTAGGACCGGGAGGAAACACCATATATTTT. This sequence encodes CASSVGPGGNTIYF.